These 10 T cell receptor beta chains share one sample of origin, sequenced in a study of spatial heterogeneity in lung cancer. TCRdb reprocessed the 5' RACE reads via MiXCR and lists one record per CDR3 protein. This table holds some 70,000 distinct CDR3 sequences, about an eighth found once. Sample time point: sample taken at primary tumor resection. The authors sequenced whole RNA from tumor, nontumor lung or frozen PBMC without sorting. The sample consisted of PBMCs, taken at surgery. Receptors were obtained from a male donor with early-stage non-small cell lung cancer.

The CDR3 DNA reads as TGTGCCAGCAGCCCGACGAATTCCAACACTGAAGCTTTCTTT. It yields the protein CASSPTNSNTEAFF. The J gene is TRBJ1-1, the V gene TRBV7-2; D remains ambiguous. Trimming left V 5 bases short and J 2 bases short, with 12 bases between. Germline CDR1 and CDR2: SGHTA and FQGNSA. The CDR3 runs 14 residues.

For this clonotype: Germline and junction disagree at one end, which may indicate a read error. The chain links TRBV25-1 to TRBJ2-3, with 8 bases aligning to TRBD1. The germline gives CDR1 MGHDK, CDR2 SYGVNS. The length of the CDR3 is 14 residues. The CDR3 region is CVSSDGQGTDTQYF. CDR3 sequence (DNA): TGTGTCAGCAGTGACGGACAGGGAACAGATACGCAGTATTTT.

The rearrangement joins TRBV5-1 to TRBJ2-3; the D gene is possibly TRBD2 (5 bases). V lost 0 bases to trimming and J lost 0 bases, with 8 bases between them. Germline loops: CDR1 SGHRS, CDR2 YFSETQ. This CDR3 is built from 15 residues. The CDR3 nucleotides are TGCGCCAGCAGCTTGGGTAGCGTTAGCACAGATACGCAGTATTTT. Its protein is CASSLGSVSTDTQYF.

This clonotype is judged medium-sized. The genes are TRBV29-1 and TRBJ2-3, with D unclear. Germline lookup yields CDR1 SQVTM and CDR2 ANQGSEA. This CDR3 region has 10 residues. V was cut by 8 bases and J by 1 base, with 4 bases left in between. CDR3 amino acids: CSQGTDTQYF. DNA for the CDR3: TGCAGCCAGGGCACAGATACGCAGTATTTT.

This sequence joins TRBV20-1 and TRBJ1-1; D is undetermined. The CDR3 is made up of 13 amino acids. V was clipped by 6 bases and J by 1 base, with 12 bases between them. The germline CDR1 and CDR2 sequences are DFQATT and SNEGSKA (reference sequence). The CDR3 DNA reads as TGCAGTGCCTATGATCCCGGGAACACTGAAGCTTTCTTT. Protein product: CSAYDPGNTEAFF.

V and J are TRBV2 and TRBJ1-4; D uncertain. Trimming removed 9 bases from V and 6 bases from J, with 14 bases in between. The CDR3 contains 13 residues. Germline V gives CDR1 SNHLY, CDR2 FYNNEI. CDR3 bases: TGTGCCAGTTCCTTAGAGAGGGATGAAAAACTGTTTTTT. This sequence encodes CASSLERDEKLFF.

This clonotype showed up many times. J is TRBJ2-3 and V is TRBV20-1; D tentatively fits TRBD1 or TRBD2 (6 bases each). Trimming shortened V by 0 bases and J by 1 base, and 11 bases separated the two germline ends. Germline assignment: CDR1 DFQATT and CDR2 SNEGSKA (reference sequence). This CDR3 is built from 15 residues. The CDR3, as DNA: TGCAGTGCTAGAGATTTTAGGGGGGGCACAGATACGCAGTATTTT. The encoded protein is CSARDFRGGTDTQYF.

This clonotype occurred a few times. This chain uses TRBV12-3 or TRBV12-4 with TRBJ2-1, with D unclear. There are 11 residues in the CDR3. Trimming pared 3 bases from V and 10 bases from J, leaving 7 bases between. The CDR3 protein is CASSLPLEQFF. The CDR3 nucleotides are TGTGCCAGCAGTTTGCCCTTAGAGCAGTTCTTC.

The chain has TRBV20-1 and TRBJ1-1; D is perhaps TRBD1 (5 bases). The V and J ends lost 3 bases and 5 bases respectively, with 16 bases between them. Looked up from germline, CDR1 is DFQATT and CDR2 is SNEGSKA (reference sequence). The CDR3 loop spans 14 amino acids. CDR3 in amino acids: CSASWGRWGTEAFF. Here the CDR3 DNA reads TGCAGTGCTAGTTGGGGTCGATGGGGGACTGAAGCTTTCTTT.

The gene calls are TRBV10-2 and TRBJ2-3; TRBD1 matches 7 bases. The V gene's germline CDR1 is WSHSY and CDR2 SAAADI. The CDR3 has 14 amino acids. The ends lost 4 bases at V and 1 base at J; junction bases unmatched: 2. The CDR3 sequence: CASSVRGRTDTQYF. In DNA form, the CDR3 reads TGCGCCAGCAGTGTAAGGGGGCGCACAGATACGCAGTATTTT.